The 3 T cell receptor beta chains given below trace back to one sample, sequenced in a study of shared clonotypes between healthy human individuals. Positively selected for CCR7, the CD45RO-negative cells used as naive CD8 cells excluded terminally differentiated effector memory CD45RA+ cells. Clones were read by immunoSEQ multiplex PCR, and TCRdb kept only the in-frame ones, dropping some. This sample has approximately 1.9 million clones; around 95% occur once, and the top ten carry about 1.6%. Sequenced: naive CD8+ T cells from PBMCs. The receptor source for this set is a man between 18 and 29 years old in good health. Some clones in this sample may be carry-over from other donors' samples.

This sequence joins TRBV7-8 and TRBJ2-7; no clear D. This CDR3 has 12 amino acids. The germline V and J ends were trimmed by 7 bases and 0 bases, with 7 bases remaining between them. Germline V gives CDR1 SGHVS, CDR2 FQNEAQ. CDR3 sequence: CASNSPSYEQYF. For the CDR3, the DNA is TGTGCCAGCAACTCCCCCTCCTACGAGCAGTACTTC.

V usage is TRBV11-2 and J usage is TRBJ1-1; TRBD1 matches 8 bases. Unmatched junction bases numbered 6, after V lost 5 bases and J lost 1 base. Germline V CDR1 and CDR2: SGHAT, FQNNGV. The CDR3 extends over 15 amino acids. In DNA, the CDR3 is TGTGCCAGCAGCCCCCGACAGGGGCAGAACACTGAAGCTTTCTTT. This codes for CASSPRQGQNTEAFF. The entire variable domain, with the rest obtained from reference TRBV11-2 and TRBJ1-1, is as follows: EAGVAQSPRYKIIEKRQSVAFWCNPISGHATLYWYQQILGQGPKLLIQFQNNGVVDDSQLPKDRFSAERLKGVDSTLKIQPAKLEDSAVYLCASSPRQGQNTEAFFGQGTRLTVV.

The chain links TRBV10-3 to TRBJ2-3, with 11 nucleotides matching TRBD1. The germline V gene encodes CDR1 ENHRY and CDR2 SYGVKD. The CDR3 is 18 amino acids. The junction had 11 bases not matched to a gene; V was cut back by 2 bases and J by 4 bases. The CDR3 here is CAISEPWTGGRGSDTQYF. In DNA form, the CDR3 reads TGTGCCATCAGTGAGCCGTGGACAGGGGGCAGGGGATCAGATACGCAGTATTTT.